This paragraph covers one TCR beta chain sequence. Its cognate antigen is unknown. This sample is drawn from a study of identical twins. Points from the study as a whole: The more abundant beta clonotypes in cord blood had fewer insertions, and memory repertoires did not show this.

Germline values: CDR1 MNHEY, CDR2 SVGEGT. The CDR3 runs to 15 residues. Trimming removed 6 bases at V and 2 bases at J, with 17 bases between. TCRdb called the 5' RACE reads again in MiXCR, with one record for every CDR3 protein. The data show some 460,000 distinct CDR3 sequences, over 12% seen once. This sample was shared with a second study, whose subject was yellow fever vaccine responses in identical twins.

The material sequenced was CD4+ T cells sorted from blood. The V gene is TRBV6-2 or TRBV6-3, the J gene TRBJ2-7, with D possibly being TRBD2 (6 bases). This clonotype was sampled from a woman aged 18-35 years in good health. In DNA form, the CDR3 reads TGTGCCAGCAGATCCCCACAGCGGGCCGCCTACGAGCAGTACTTC. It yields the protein CASRSPQRAAYEQYF.